Listed below are T cell receptor beta chains from one sample, sequenced in a study of vaccination and CD4 T cells after COVID-19. TCRdb re-called the PCR reads through MiXCR, storing one row per CDR3 protein. The table shows some 15,000 distinct CDR3 sequences, with roughly 43% occurring only once. Their cognate antigens are unknown. What was sequenced was cultured CD4+ T cells from blood. These receptors were taken from a human donor with COVID-19. CDR3s include the opening cysteine and the closing phenylalanine or tryptophan. D genes are given only for firm matches. Size values are once, few and many counts, or a class for expanded clones, and some rows have none.

abundance: .
j_gene: TRBJ1-4
v_gene: TRBV7-9
d_gene: .
CDR3aa: CASSLESGLEKLFF
CDR3nt: TGTGCCAGCAGCTTAGAGTCGGGTTTGGAAAAACTGTTTTTT

abundance: .
j_gene: TRBJ2-2
v_gene: TRBV15
d_gene: .
CDR3aa: CATSRVRFTGELFF
CDR3nt: TGTGCCACCAGCAGAGTTCGTTTCACCGGGGAGCTGTTTTTT

abundance: few
j_gene: TRBJ2-5
v_gene: TRBV30
d_gene: .
CDR3aa: CAWSAGQIQYF
CDR3nt: TGTGCCTGGAGTGCGGGGCAGATCCAGTACTTC

abundance: .
j_gene: TRBJ2-2
v_gene: TRBV19
d_gene: .
CDR3aa: CASSMVGTGTGELFF
CDR3nt: TGTGCCAGTAGTATGGTAGGGACCGGAACCGGGGAGCTGTTTTTT

abundance: .
j_gene: TRBJ1-2
v_gene: TRBV29-1
d_gene: .
CDR3aa: CSAWTDYGYTF
CDR3nt: TGCAGCGCTTGGACAGACTATGGCTACACCTTC

abundance: .
j_gene: TRBJ1-2
v_gene: TRBV25-1
d_gene: .
CDR3aa: CASSMTGVNYGYTF
CDR3nt: TGTGCCAGCAGTATGACGGGCGTAAACTATGGCTACACCTTC

abundance: few
j_gene: TRBJ2-5
v_gene: TRBV20-1
d_gene: TRBD2
CDR3aa: CSAPGLAGKETQYF
CDR3nt: TGCAGTGCACCCGGACTAGCGGGGAAAGAGACCCAGTACTTC

abundance: few
j_gene: TRBJ2-7
v_gene: TRBV6-1
d_gene: TRBD2
CDR3aa: CASSDGLAGGPSYEQYF
CDR3nt: TGTGCCAGCAGTGACGGACTAGCGGGGGGTCCATCCTACGAGCAGTACTTC

abundance: .
j_gene: TRBJ1-1
v_gene: TRBV28
d_gene: .
CDR3aa: CASSPGGARDTEAFF
CDR3nt: TGTGCCAGCAGCCCCGGGGGGGCTCGGGACACTGAAGCTTTCTTT

abundance: few
j_gene: TRBJ2-7
v_gene: TRBV5-4
d_gene: .
CDR3aa: CASRRDTNTYEQYF
CDR3nt: TGTGCCAGCAGGCGTGACACAAACACCTACGAGCAGTACTTC

abundance: .
j_gene: TRBJ1-5
v_gene: TRBV19
d_gene: .
CDR3aa: CASTPGAGNQPQHF
CDR3nt: TGTGCCAGTACCCCGGGGGCTGGCAATCAGCCCCAGCATTTT

abundance: .
j_gene: TRBJ1-3
v_gene: TRBV6-5
d_gene: TRBD1
CDR3aa: CASSYGQVHSGNTIYF
CDR3nt: TGTGCCAGCAGTTATGGACAGGTTCACTCTGGAAACACCATATATTTT

abundance: few
j_gene: TRBJ2-1
v_gene: TRBV2
d_gene: .
CDR3aa: CASILSRGQGWNEQFF
CDR3nt: TGTGCCAGCATTTTAAGCCGGGGGCAGGGGTGGAATGAGCAGTTCTTC

abundance: .
j_gene: TRBJ2-7
v_gene: TRBV7-8
d_gene: TRBD1
CDR3aa: CASSSRQGANSYEQYF
CDR3nt: TGTGCCAGCAGCAGCCGACAGGGGGCTAACTCCTACGAGCAGTACTTC

abundance: .
j_gene: TRBJ2-7
v_gene: TRBV5-1
d_gene: .
CDR3aa: CASSFWLGTYEQYF
CDR3nt: TGCGCCAGCAGCTTTTGGCTAGGGACCTACGAGCAGTACTTC

abundance: .
j_gene: TRBJ2-7
v_gene: TRBV10-2
d_gene: .
CDR3aa: CASRGGGPTYEQYF
CDR3nt: TGCGCCAGCAGGGGGGGGGGGCCCACCTACGAGCAGTACTTC

abundance: few
j_gene: TRBJ2-7
v_gene: TRBV5-1
d_gene: TRBD2
CDR3aa: CASSLTSGGYEQYF
CDR3nt: TGCGCCAGCAGCTTAACTAGCGGTGGCTACGAGCAGTACTTC

abundance: few
j_gene: TRBJ1-1
v_gene: TRBV6-1
d_gene: .
CDR3aa: CASRATRNTEAFF
CDR3nt: TGTGCCAGCAGGGCAACAAGGAACACTGAAGCTTTCTTT

abundance: few
j_gene: TRBJ1-2
v_gene: TRBV6-1
d_gene: TRBD1
CDR3aa: CASSDTGTGSLYGYTF
CDR3nt: TGTGCCAGCAGTGATACCGGGACAGGGAGCCTTTATGGCTACACCTTC

abundance: .
j_gene: TRBJ1-1
v_gene: TRBV12-3/TRBV12-4
d_gene: .
CDR3aa: CASTSTTNTEAFF
CDR3nt: TGTGCCAGCACGTCAACCACGAACACTGAAGCTTTCTTT

abundance: .
j_gene: TRBJ2-3
v_gene: TRBV7-9
d_gene: .
CDR3aa: CASSTYSAPRTDTQYF
CDR3nt: TGTGCCAGCAGCACCTACAGCGCCCCCAGAACAGATACGCAGTATTTT

abundance: .
j_gene: TRBJ2-3
v_gene: TRBV27
d_gene: .
CDR3aa: CASSSGQFTDTQYF
CDR3nt: TGTGCCAGCAGTTCCGGACAGTTCACAGATACGCAGTATTTT

abundance: .
j_gene: TRBJ2-6
v_gene: TRBV4-3
d_gene: .
CDR3aa: CASSQDSTDYNSGANVLTF
CDR3nt: TGCGCCAGCAGCCAAGATTCGACAGATTACAACTCTGGGGCCAACGTCCTGACTTTC

abundance: .
j_gene: TRBJ2-2
v_gene: TRBV20-1
d_gene: .
CDR3aa: CSASPQGTPGGELFF
CDR3nt: TGCAGTGCTAGTCCTCAGGGCACCCCGGGGGGGGAGCTGTTTTTT

abundance: once
j_gene: TRBJ2-1
v_gene: TRBV30
d_gene: .
CDR3aa: CAGNRGYSYNEQFF
CDR3nt: TGTGCTGGAAACCGGGGGTACTCCTACAATGAGCAGTTCTTC

abundance: .
j_gene: TRBJ1-2
v_gene: TRBV18
d_gene: .
CDR3aa: CASSRSDTYGYTF
CDR3nt: TGTGCCAGCTCACGGTCCGACACCTATGGCTACACCTTC

abundance: .
j_gene: TRBJ2-7
v_gene: TRBV6-5
d_gene: TRBD1
CDR3aa: CASSYADRVEEQYF
CDR3nt: TGTGCCAGCAGTTACGCCGACAGGGTCGAAGAGCAGTACTTC

abundance: once
j_gene: TRBJ2-7
v_gene: TRBV7-9
d_gene: .
CDR3aa: CASSLTQANAYEQYF
CDR3nt: TGTGCCAGCAGCCTCACACAGGCAAACGCCTACGAGCAGTACTTC

abundance: .
j_gene: TRBJ2-2
v_gene: TRBV4-3
d_gene: TRBD1
CDR3aa: CASSQGQVPGELFF
CDR3nt: TGCGCCAGCAGCCAGGGACAGGTCCCCGGGGAGCTGTTTTTT

abundance: few
j_gene: TRBJ2-7
v_gene: TRBV20-1
d_gene: TRBD2
CDR3aa: CSARMTSGVSYEQYF
CDR3nt: TGCAGTGCTAGGATGACTAGCGGGGTCTCCTACGAGCAGTACTTC

abundance: few
j_gene: TRBJ1-1
v_gene: TRBV11-2
d_gene: .
CDR3aa: CASSLNTEAFF
CDR3nt: TGTGCCAGCAGCTTAAACACTGAAGCTTTCTTT

abundance: few
j_gene: TRBJ1-4
v_gene: TRBV20-1
d_gene: .
CDR3aa: CSKSDPTNEKLFF
CDR3nt: TGCAGTAAATCTGATCCAACTAATGAAAAACTGTTTTTT

abundance: .
j_gene: TRBJ2-7
v_gene: TRBV15
d_gene: .
CDR3aa: CATSRDLAYEQYF
CDR3nt: TGTGCCACCAGCCGGGACTTAGCCTACGAGCAGTACTTC

abundance: .
j_gene: TRBJ2-7
v_gene: TRBV5-1
d_gene: .
CDR3aa: CASRQGATRFEQYF
CDR3nt: TGCGCCAGCAGACAGGGAGCTACTCGGTTCGAGCAGTACTTC

abundance: few
j_gene: TRBJ1-1
v_gene: TRBV10-2
d_gene: .
CDR3aa: CASSERAGHGMNTEAFF
CDR3nt: TGCGCCAGCAGTGAGAGAGCAGGGCACGGAATGAACACTGAAGCTTTCTTT

abundance: medium-sized
j_gene: TRBJ1-2
v_gene: TRBV19
d_gene: .
CDR3aa: CASSIVGLRLAPYTF
CDR3nt: TGTGCCAGTAGTATAGTCGGACTGCGGTTGGCCCCCTACACCTTC

abundance: .
j_gene: TRBJ1-2
v_gene: TRBV7-2
d_gene: .
CDR3aa: CASSANPGLNYGYTF
CDR3nt: TGTGCCAGCAGCGCCAACCCGGGCCTTAACTATGGCTACACCTTC

abundance: .
j_gene: TRBJ2-3
v_gene: TRBV5-4
d_gene: TRBD2
CDR3aa: CASSLGASGGTDTQYF
CDR3nt: TGTGCCAGCAGCTTGGGGGCTAGCGGGGGCACAGATACGCAGTATTTT

abundance: few
j_gene: TRBJ2-5
v_gene: TRBV6-1
d_gene: .
CDR3aa: CASRGQYQETQYF
CDR3nt: TGTGCCAGCAGGGGACAATACCAAGAGACCCAGTACTTC

abundance: .
j_gene: TRBJ2-3
v_gene: TRBV5-3
d_gene: TRBD1
CDR3aa: CASSMDRGTDTQYF
CDR3nt: TGTGCCAGCAGCATGGACAGGGGGACAGATACGCAGTATTTT

abundance: few
j_gene: TRBJ1-2
v_gene: TRBV20-1
d_gene: .
CDR3aa: CSAKDPGGGHGGYTF
CDR3nt: TGCAGTGCTAAGGATCCTGGGGGTGGGCATGGAGGCTACACCTTC

abundance: .
j_gene: TRBJ1-1
v_gene: TRBV2
d_gene: .
CDR3aa: CASSTTGYAEAFF
CDR3nt: TGTGCCAGCAGCACAACAGGGTACGCTGAAGCTTTCTTT

abundance: .
j_gene: TRBJ1-5
v_gene: TRBV6-1
d_gene: .
CDR3aa: CASSEEFRGVRNQPQHF
CDR3nt: TGTGCCAGCAGTGAAGAATTCCGAGGGGTTAGGAATCAGCCCCAGCATTTT

abundance: .
j_gene: TRBJ1-1
v_gene: TRBV18
d_gene: .
CDR3aa: CASSQTTGPSRTEAFF
CDR3nt: TGTGCCAGCTCACAGACCACCGGGCCCAGTAGGACTGAAGCTTTCTTT

abundance: .
j_gene: TRBJ2-5
v_gene: TRBV2
d_gene: .
CDR3aa: CASIPQTQYF
CDR3nt: TGTGCCAGCATCCCCCAGACCCAGTACTTC

abundance: few
j_gene: TRBJ2-2
v_gene: TRBV7-9
d_gene: .
CDR3aa: CASRGSGAVGELFF
CDR3nt: TGTGCCAGCAGAGGCTCTGGGGCAGTCGGGGAGCTGTTTTTT

abundance: few
j_gene: TRBJ1-2
v_gene: TRBV6-1
d_gene: .
CDR3aa: CASRATDGYYYGYTF
CDR3nt: TGTGCCAGCAGGGCGACGGACGGGTACTACTATGGCTACACCTTC

abundance: few
j_gene: TRBJ1-2
v_gene: TRBV14
d_gene: TRBD1
CDR3aa: CASSQIQGAGYTF
CDR3nt: TGTGCCAGCAGCCAAATACAGGGGGCTGGCTACACCTTC

abundance: once
j_gene: TRBJ2-6
v_gene: TRBV4-3
d_gene: .
CDR3aa: CASSPGENSGANVLTF
CDR3nt: TGCGCCAGCAGCCCTGGGGAAAACTCTGGGGCCAACGTCCTGACTTTC

abundance: few
j_gene: TRBJ1-5
v_gene: TRBV6-1
d_gene: TRBD1
CDR3aa: CASSEDGDRGGQPQHF
CDR3nt: TGTGCCAGCAGTGAAGACGGAGACAGGGGGGGGCAGCCCCAGCATTTT

abundance: .
j_gene: TRBJ2-5
v_gene: TRBV12-3/TRBV12-4
d_gene: TRBD2
CDR3aa: CASSPGTKGAGETQYF
CDR3nt: TGTGCCAGCAGCCCCGGGACTAAAGGGGCTGGGGAGACCCAGTACTTC

abundance: .
j_gene: TRBJ2-3
v_gene: TRBV5-4
d_gene: TRBD2
CDR3aa: CASSTPLGGNTDTQYF
CDR3nt: TGTGCCAGCAGCACCCCCCTGGGGGGGAACACAGATACGCAGTATTTT

abundance: few
j_gene: TRBJ1-2
v_gene: TRBV10-3
d_gene: .
CDR3aa: CAISDSSSGYTF
CDR3nt: TGTGCCATCAGTGACTCCTCGTCTGGCTACACCTTC

abundance: .
j_gene: TRBJ2-4
v_gene: TRBV20-1
d_gene: .
CDR3aa: CSAWDLLAKNIQYF
CDR3nt: TGCAGTGCTTGGGACTTACTAGCCAAAAACATTCAGTACTTC

abundance: few
j_gene: TRBJ2-1
v_gene: TRBV7-3
d_gene: TRBD2
CDR3aa: CASSPDGRGNEQFF
CDR3nt: TGTGCCAGCAGCCCCGACGGGAGGGGCAATGAGCAGTTCTTC